What follows are 14 T cell receptor beta chains derived from one specimen sequenced in a study of early T cells in non-severe SARS-CoV-2 infection. One entry per CDR3 protein results from TCRdb running MiXCR on the 5' RACE reads. The data show fewer than 65,000 distinct CDR3 sequences, about a tenth seen once. Sequenced sample: whole blood. The receptors shown here come from an adult who was a healthcare worker with PCR-confirmed SARS-CoV-2 infection or an uninfected control (not recorded which).

The table lists this clonotype with a few counts. The chain uses TRBV7-2 and TRBJ2-3; D may be TRBD2 (6 bases). Germline V gene data show CDR1 as SGHTA and CDR2 as FQGNSA. Between the trimmed V and J ends, which lost 5 bases and 2 bases, there was a span of 17 bases. The CDR3 is 16 residues long. The CDR3 region has the DNA TGTGCCAGCAGCCGCATTGGGGGGAGGACCACAGATACGCAGTATTTT. Encoded protein: CASSRIGGRTTDTQYF.

This clonotype was observed many times. CDR3 protein: CASSVGDMETQYF. The DNA for the CDR3 is TGTGCCAGCAGTGTGGGGGATATGGAGACCCAGTACTTC. This chain joins TRBV6-1 and TRBJ2-5; D is tentatively TRBD1 or TRBD2 (5 bases each). The CDR3 is 13 amino acids. V was trimmed by 4 bases and J by 5 bases, leaving 11 bases between them. Per germline, CDR1 MNHNS and CDR2 SASEGT.

This clonotype was detected ten times or more. The J gene is TRBJ2-7, the V gene TRBV4-1; 7 bases are shared with TRBD1. Germline V gene lookup returns CDR1 MGHRA and CDR2 YSYEKL. With V trimmed by 3 bases and J by 2 bases, 7 bases remained unmatched. This CDR3 contains 15 residues. The CDR3 DNA reads TGCGCCAGCAGCCACTTGACAGGGACCCCCTACGAGCAGTACTTC. Translated: CASSHLTGTPYEQYF.

The chain combines TRBV10-3 with TRBJ2-5; D unclear. V was clipped by 3 bases and J by 9 bases, with 14 bases between them. The CDR3 is 13 residues long. Germline V lookup: CDR1 ENHRY, CDR2 SYGVKD. CDR3: CAISEQKSTPQYF. The CDR3 DNA is TGTGCCATCAGTGAACAGAAGTCGACCCCCCAGTACTTC.

This clonotype has a count of ten or more. The CDR3 DNA follows: TGTGCCACCAGTGGCGAGACTAGCGTCCAAGAGACCCAGTACTTC. This sequence encodes CATSGETSVQETQYF. The chain is built from TRBV24-1 and TRBJ2-5; 8 bases align to TRBD2. This CDR3 region has 15 residues. V lost 5 bases, J lost 1 base, and 5 bases stayed unmatched. Looked up from germline, CDR1 is KGHDR and CDR2 is SFDVKD.

This clonotype was seen ten or more times. As DNA, the CDR3 is TGTGCCAGCAGTCCCTGGCCCTCTTCTAACACTGAAGCTTTCTTT. Translation: CASSPWPSSNTEAFF. V is TRBV12-3 or TRBV12-4 and J is TRBJ1-1; D unclear. The CDR3 extends over 15 amino acids. V lost 5 bases and J lost 2, with 15 bases in between.

This clonotype was seen repeatedly, ten times or more. V usage is TRBV6-2 or TRBV6-3 and J usage is TRBJ2-3; D possibly corresponds to TRBD2 (6 bases). V was clipped by 6 bases and J by 3 bases, with 16 bases between them. The CDR3 consists of 15 residues. Germline CDR1 reads MNHEY; CDR2 reads SVGEGT. The CDR3 protein is CASSSTGVRTDTQYF. CDR3 bases: TGTGCCAGCAGCAGCACGGGGGTGAGGACAGATACGCAGTATTTT.

This clonotype has only a few counts. This chain links TRBV6-1 with TRBJ2-1; D call uncertain. This CDR3 has 11 residues. Germline V gene data show CDR1 as MNHNS and CDR2 as SASEGT. The V end lost 4 bases, the J end lost 9 bases, and 7 bases lay between the germline ends. CDR3 protein: CASSGVAEQFF. CDR3 in DNA: TGTGCCAGCAGTGGGGTCGCTGAGCAGTTCTTC.

This clonotype appeared many times. The chain is built from TRBV20-1 and TRBJ2-1, with 9 bases aligning to TRBD2. Germline V CDR1 and CDR2: DFQATT, SNEGSKA (reference sequence). This CDR3 comprises 15 residues. With 5 bases clipped from V and 4 bases from J, the junction kept 9 bases outside the gene matches. CDR3 sequence: CSAPSGTSRYNEQFF. The CDR3 DNA reads as TGCAGTGCTCCCTCCGGGACTAGCAGGTACAATGAGCAGTTCTTC.

This clonotype was observed many times. The chain recombines TRBV4-1 with TRBJ1-1; a possible D gene is TRBD1 (5 bases). The ends were cut back, 2 bases at V and 8 bases at J, with 12 bases in the middle. Germline loops: CDR1 MGHRA, CDR2 YSYEKL. The CDR3 runs 13 residues. CDR3 loop: CASSQFSEGEAFF. Written as DNA, the CDR3 is TGCGCCAGCAGCCAATTTTCCGAGGGGGAAGCTTTCTTT.

This clonotype showed up many times. This chain connects TRBV28 to TRBJ1-5; TRBD1 aligns across 8 bases. Germline trimming cut 3 bases from V and 6 bases from J; bases unmatched to any gene: 10. This CDR3 contains 16 residues. Germline-derived CDR1 and CDR2 are MDHEN and SYDVKM. DNA for the CDR3: TGTGCCAGCAGTTTCAGGATCTGGACAGGGTCTCAGCCCCAGCATTTT. It codes for CASSFRIWTGSQPQHF.

CDR3 nucleotides: TGTGCCAGCAGCCGTGGGACGCGTGGATATAGCAATCAGCCCCAGCATTTT. As protein: CASSRGTRGYSNQPQHF. The chain uses TRBV7-9 and TRBJ1-5; possible D gene TRBD1, 5 bases. CDR1 SEHNR and CDR2 FQNEAQ come from the germline V gene (reference sequence). This CDR3 region has 17 residues. V was cut by 5 bases and J by 0 bases, with 17 bases left in between.

This clonotype has ten or more counts. The CDR3 loop is CAISVTGELFF. The CDR3 nucleotides are TGTGCCATCAGTGTTACCGGGGAGCTGTTTTTT. V usage is TRBV10-3 and J usage is TRBJ2-2; D gene unclear. Trimming shortened V by 4 bases and J by 5 bases, and 2 bases separated the two germline ends. CDR1 and CDR2 (germline): ENHRY, SYGVKD. This CDR3 is 11 amino acids long.

In this sample, this clonotype turned up many times. V and J are TRBV7-2 and TRBJ2-2; D is ambiguous. CDR3 length: 15 residues. V was clipped by 5 bases and J by 7 bases, with 17 bases between them. Germline CDR1 SGHTA, CDR2 FQGNSA. The CDR3 nucleotides are TGTGCCAGCAGCGACGGAGTCGGAAGGGTCGGGGAGCTGTTTTTT. Translating gives CASSDGVGRVGELFF.